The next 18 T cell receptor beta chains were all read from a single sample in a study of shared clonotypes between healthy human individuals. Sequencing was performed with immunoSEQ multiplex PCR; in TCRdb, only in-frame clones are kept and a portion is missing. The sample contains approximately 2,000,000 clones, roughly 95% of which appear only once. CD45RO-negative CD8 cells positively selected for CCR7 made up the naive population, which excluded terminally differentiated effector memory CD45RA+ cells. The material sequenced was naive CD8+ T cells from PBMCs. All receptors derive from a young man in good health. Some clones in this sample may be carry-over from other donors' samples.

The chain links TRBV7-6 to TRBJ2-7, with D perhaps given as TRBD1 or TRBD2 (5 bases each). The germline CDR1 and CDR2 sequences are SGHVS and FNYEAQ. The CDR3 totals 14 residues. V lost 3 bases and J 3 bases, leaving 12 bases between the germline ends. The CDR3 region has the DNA TGTGCCAGCAGCTTGGGGGACGACTACTACGAGCAGTACTTC. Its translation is CASSLGDDYYEQYF.

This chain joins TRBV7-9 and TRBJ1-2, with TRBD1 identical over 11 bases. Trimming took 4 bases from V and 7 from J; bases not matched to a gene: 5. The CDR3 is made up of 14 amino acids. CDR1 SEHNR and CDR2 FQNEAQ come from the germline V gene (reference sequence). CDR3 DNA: TGTGCCAGCAGCTCCGGACAGGGGGCGGGTGGCTACACCTTC. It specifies CASSSGQGAGGYTF. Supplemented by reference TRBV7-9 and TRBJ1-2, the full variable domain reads DTGVSQNPRHKITKRGQNVTFRCDPISEHNRLYWYRQTLGQGPEFLTYFQNEAQLEKSRLLSDRFSAERPKGSFSTLEIQRTEQGDSAMYLCASSSGQGAGGYTFGSGTRLTVV.

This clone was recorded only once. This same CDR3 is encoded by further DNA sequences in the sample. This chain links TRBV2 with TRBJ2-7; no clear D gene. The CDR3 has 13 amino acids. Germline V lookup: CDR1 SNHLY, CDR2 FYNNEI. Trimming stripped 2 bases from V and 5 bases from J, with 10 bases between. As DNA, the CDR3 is TGTGCCAGCAGTGAAAGGGCTAGAGACGAGCAGTACTTC. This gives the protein CASSERARDEQYF.

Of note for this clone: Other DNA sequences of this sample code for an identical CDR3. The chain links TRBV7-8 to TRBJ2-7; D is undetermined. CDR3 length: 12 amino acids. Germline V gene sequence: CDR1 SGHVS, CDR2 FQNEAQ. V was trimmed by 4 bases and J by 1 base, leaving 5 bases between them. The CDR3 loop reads CASSYSSYEQYF. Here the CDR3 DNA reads TGTGCCAGCAGCTACAGTTCCTACGAGCAGTACTTC.

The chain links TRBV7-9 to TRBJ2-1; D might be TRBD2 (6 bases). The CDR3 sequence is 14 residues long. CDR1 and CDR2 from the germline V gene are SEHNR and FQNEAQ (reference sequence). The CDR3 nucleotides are TGTGCTTCTATGGAGGGGCCCGGCGTAAATGAGCAGTTCTTC. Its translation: CASMEGPGVNEQFF.

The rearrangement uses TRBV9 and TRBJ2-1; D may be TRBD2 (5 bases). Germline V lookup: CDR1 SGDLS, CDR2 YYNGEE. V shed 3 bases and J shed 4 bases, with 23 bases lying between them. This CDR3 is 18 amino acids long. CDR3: CASSGDLLSARAYNEQFF. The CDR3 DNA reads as TGTGCCAGCAGCGGTGATCTCCTAAGTGCGAGGGCATACAATGAGCAGTTCTTC.

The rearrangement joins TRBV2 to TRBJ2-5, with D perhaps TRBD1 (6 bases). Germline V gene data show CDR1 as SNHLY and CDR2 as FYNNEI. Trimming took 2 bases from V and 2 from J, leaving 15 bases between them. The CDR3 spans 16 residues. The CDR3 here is CASSEKRTVLQETQYF. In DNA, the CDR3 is TGTGCCAGCAGTGAAAAGAGGACAGTGCTACAAGAGACCCAGTACTTC.

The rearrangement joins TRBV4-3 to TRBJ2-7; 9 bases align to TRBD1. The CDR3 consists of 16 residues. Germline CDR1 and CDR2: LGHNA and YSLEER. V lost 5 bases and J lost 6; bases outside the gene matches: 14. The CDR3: CASSKGQGPSQVEQYF. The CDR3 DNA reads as TGCGCCAGCAGCAAAGGACAGGGGCCAAGTCAGGTCGAGCAGTACTTC.

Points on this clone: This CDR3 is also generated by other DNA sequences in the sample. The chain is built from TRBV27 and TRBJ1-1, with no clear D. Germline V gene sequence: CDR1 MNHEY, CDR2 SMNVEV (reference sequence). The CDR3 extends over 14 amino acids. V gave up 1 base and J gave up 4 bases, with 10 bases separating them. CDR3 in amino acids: CASSLYPGGTEAFF. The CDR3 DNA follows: TGTGCCAGCAGTTTATACCCGGGAGGCACTGAAGCTTTCTTT.

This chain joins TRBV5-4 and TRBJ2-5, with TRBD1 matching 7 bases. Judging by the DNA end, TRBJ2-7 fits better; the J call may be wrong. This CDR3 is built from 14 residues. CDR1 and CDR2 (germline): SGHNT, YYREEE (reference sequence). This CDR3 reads CASSLQGNSYEQYF. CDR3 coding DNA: TGTGCCAGCAGTCTACAGGGGAATTCCTACGAGCAGTACTTC.

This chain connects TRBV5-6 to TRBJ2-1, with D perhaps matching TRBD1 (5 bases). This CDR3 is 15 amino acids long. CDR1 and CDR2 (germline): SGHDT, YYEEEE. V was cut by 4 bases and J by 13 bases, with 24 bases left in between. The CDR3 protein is CASSLQNGPGLTQFF. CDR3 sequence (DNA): TGTGCCAGCAGCCTACAAAACGGTCCAGGGTTGACCCAGTTCTTC.

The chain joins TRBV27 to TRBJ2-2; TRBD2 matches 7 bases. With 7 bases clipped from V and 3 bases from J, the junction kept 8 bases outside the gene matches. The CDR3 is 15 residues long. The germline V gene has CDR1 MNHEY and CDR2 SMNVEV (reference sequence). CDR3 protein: CASMGRTRDTGELFF. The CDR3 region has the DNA TGTGCCAGCATGGGTAGGACTAGGGACACCGGGGAGCTGTTTTTT.

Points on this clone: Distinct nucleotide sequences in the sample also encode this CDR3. The CDR3 loop reads CASSLGAGGTYEQYF. The DNA for the CDR3 is TGTGCCAGCAGCTTAGGGGCGGGAGGGACCTACGAGCAGTACTTC. J is TRBJ2-7 and V is TRBV11-2; TRBD2 aligns across 9 bases. Germline values: CDR1 SGHAT, CDR2 FQNNGV. There are 15 residues in the CDR3. Germline trimming cut 1 base from V and 2 bases from J; bases unmatched to any gene: 3.

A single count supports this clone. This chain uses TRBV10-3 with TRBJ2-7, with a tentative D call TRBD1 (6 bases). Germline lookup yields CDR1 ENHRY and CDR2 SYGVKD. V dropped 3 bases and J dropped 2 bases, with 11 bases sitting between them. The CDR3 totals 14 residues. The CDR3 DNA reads TGTGCCATCAGTGATTTGACAGGAGCCTACGAGCAGTACTTC. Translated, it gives CAISDLTGAYEQYF.

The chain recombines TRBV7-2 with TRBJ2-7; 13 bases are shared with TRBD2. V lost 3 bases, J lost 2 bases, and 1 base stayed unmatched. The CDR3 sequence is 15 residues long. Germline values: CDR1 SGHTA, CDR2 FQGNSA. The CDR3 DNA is TGTGCCAGCAGCTTCGGACTAGCGGGAGCCTACGAGCAGTACTTC. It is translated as CASSFGLAGAYEQYF.

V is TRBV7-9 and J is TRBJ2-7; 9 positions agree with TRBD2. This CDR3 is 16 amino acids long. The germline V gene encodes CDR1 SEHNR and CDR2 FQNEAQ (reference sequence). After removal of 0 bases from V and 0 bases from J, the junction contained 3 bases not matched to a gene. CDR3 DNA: TGTGCCAGCAGCTTAGCGACTAGCGGTACCTCCTACGAGCAGTACTTC. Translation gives CASSLATSGTSYEQYF.

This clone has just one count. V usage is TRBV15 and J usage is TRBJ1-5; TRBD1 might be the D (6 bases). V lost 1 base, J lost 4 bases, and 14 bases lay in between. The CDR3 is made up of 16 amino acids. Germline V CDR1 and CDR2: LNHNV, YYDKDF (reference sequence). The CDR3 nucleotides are TGTGCCACCAGCAGAGGCGTCAGGAGGGGGAATCAGCCCCAGCATTTT. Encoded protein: CATSRGVRRGNQPQHF.

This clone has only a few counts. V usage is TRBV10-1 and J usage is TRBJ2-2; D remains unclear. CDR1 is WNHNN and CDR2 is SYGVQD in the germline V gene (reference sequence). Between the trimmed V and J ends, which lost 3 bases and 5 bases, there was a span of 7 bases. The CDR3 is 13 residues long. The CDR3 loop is CASSERRTGELFF. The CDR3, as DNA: TGCGCCAGCAGTGAACGGCGTACCGGGGAGCTGTTTTTT.